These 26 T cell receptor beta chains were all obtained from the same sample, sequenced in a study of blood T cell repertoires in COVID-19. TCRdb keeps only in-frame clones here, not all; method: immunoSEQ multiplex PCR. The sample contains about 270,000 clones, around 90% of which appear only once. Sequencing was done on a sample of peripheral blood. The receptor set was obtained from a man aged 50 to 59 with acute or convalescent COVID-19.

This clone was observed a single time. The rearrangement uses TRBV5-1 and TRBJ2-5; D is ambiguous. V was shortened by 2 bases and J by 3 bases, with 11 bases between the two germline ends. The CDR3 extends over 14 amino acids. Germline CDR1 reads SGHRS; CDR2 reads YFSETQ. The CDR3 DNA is TGCGCCAGCAGCTTAACTGCTTCTAAAGAGACCCAGTACTTC. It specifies CASSLTASKETQYF.

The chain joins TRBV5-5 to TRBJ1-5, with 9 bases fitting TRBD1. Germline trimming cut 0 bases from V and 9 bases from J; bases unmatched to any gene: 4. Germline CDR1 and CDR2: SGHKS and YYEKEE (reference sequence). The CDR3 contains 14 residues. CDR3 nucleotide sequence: TGTGCCAGCAGCTTGGTGGGACAGGGTAGGCCCCAGCATTTT. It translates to CASSLVGQGRPQHF.

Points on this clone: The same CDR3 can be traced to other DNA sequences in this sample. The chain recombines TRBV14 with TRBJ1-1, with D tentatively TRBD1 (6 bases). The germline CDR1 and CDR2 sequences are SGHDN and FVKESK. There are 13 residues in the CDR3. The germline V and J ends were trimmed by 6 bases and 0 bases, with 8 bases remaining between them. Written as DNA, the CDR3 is TGTGCCAGCAGAGGACAGCTGAACACTGAAGCTTTCTTT. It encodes CASRGQLNTEAFF. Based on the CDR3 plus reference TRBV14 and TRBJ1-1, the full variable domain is EAGVTQFPSHSVIEKGQTVTLRCDPISGHDNLYWYRRVMGKEIKFLLHFVKESKQDESGMPNNRFLAERTGGTYSTLKVQPAELEDSGVYFCASRGQLNTEAFFGQGTRLTVV.

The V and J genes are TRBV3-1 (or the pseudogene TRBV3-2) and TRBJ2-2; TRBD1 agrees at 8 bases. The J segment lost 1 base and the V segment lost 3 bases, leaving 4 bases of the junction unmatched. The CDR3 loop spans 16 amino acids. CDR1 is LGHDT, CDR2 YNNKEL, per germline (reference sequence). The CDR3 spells CASSQAGTGNTGELFF. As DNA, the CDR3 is TGTGCCAGCAGCCAGGCCGGGACAGGGAACACCGGGGAGCTGTTTTTT.

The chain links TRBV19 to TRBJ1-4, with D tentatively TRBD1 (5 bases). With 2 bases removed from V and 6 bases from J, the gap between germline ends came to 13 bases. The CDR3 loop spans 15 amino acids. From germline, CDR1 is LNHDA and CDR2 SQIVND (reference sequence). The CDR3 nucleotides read TGTGCCAGTAGTATATTACCGGGGGTTGATGAAAAACTGTTTTTT. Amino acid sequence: CASSILPGVDEKLFF.

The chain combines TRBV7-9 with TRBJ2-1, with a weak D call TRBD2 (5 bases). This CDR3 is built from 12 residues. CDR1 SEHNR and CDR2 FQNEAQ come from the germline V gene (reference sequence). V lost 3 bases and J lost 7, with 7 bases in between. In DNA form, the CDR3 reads TGTGCCAGCAGCTTGAGGAGGAATGAGCAGTTCTTC. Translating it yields CASSLRRNEQFF.

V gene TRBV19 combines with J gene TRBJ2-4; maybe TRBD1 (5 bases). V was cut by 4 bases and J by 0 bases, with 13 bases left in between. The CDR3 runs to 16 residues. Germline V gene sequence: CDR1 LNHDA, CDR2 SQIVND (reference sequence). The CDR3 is CASSTDPREAKNIQYF. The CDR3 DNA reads TGTGCCAGTAGTACCGACCCCAGGGAAGCCAAAAACATTCAGTACTTC.

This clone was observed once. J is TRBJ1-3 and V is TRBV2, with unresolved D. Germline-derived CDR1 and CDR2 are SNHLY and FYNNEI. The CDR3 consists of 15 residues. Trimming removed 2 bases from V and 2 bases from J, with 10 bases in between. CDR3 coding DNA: TGTGCCAGCAGTGAACTCCGGGTTCCTGGAAACACCATATATTTT. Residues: CASSELRVPGNTIYF.

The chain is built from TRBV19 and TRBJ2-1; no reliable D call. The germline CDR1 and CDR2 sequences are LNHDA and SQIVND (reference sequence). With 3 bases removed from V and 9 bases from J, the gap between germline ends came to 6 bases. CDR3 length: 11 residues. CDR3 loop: CASSIGPEQFF. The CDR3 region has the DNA TGTGCCAGTAGTATTGGGCCTGAGCAGTTCTTC. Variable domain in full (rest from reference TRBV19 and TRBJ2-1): DGGITQSPKYLFRKEGQNVTLSCEQNLNHDAMYWYRQDPGQGLRLIYYSQIVNDFQKGDIAEGYSVSREKKESFPLTVTSAQKNPTAFYLCASSIGPEQFFGPGTRLTVL.

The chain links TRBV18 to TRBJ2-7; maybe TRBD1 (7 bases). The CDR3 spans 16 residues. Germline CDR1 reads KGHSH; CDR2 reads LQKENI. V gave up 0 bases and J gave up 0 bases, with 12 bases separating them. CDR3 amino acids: CASSPPRGQHSYEQYF. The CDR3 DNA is TGTGCCAGCTCACCACCGCGGGGACAGCACTCCTACGAGCAGTACTTC.

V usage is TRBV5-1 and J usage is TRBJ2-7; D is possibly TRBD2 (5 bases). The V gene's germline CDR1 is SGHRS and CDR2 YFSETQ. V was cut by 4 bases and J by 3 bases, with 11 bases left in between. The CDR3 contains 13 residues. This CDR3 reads CASSHPGGYEQYF. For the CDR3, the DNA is TGCGCCAGCAGCCACCCAGGAGGCTACGAGCAGTACTTC.

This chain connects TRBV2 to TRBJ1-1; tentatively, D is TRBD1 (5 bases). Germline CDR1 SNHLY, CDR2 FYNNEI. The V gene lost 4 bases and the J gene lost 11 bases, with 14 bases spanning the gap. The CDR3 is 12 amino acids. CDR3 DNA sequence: TGTGCCAGCAGTGGCCAGGGAGGGCATGCTTTCTTT. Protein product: CASSGQGGHAFF.

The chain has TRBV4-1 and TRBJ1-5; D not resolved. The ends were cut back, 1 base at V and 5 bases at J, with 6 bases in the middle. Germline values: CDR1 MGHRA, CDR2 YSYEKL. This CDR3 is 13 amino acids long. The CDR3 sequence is CASSQGLDQPQHF. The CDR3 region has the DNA TGCGCCAGCAGCCAAGGTCTCGATCAGCCCCAGCATTTT.

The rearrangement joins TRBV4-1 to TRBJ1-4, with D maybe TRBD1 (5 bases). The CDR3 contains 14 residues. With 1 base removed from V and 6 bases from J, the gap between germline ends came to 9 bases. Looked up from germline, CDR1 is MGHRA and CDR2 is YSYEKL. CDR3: CASSQGTGYEKLFF. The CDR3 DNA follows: TGCGCCAGCAGCCAAGGAACAGGTTATGAAAAACTGTTTTTT.

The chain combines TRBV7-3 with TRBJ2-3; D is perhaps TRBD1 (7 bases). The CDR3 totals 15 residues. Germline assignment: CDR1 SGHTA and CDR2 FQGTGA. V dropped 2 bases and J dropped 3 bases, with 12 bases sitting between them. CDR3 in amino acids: CASSLFSGGTDTQYF. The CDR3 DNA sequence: TGTGCCAGCAGCTTATTTTCAGGGGGGACAGATACGCAGTATTTT.

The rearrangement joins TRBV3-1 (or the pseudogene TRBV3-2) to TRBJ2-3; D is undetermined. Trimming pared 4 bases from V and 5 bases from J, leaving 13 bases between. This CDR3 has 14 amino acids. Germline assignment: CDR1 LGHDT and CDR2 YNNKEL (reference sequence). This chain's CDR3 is CASSPLIARDTQYF. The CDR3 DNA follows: TGTGCCAGCAGCCCTCTGATTGCGAGAGATACGCAGTATTTT.

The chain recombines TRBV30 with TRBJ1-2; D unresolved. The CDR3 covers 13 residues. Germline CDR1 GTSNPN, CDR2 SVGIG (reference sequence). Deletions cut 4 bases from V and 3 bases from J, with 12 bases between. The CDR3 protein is CAWNNRRDYGYTF. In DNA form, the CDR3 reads TGTGCCTGGAACAACCGACGGGACTATGGCTACACCTTC.

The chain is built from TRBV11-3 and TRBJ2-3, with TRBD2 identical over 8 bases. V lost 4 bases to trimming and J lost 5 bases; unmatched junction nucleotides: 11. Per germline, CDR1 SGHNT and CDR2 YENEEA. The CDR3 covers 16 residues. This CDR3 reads CASSSGGLAWEDTQYF. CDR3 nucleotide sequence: TGTGCCAGCAGCTCCGGCGGACTAGCCTGGGAAGATACGCAGTATTTT.

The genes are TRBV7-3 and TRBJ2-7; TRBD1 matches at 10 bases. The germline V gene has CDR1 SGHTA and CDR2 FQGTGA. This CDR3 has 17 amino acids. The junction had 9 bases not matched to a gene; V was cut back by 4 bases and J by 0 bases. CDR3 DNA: TGTGCCAGCAGCTCCAAAATAGGGGACAGGGGCTCCTACGAGCAGTACTTC. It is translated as CASSSKIGDRGSYEQYF.

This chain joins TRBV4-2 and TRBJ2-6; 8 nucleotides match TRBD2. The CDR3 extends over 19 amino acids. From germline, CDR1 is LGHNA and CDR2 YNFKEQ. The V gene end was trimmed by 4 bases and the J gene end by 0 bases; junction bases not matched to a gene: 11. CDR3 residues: CASSPRGSGGLSGANVLTF. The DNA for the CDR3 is TGTGCCAGCAGCCCCCGAGGAAGCGGGGGCCTCTCTGGGGCCAACGTCCTGACTTTC.

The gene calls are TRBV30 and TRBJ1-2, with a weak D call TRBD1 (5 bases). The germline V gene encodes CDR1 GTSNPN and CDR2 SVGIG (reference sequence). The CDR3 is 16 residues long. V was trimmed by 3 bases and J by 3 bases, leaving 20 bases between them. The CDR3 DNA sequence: TGTGCCTGGAGGAAGGTTGGGGGAGGGGCGTACTATGGCTACACCTTC. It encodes CAWRKVGGGAYYGYTF.

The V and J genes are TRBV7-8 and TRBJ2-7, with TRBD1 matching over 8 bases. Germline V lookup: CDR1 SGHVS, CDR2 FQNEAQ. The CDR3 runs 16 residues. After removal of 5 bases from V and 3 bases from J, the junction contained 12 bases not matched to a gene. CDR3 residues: CASSPRRQGIYYEQYF. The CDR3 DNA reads TGTGCCAGCAGCCCCCGCCGACAGGGGATTTACTACGAGCAGTACTTC.

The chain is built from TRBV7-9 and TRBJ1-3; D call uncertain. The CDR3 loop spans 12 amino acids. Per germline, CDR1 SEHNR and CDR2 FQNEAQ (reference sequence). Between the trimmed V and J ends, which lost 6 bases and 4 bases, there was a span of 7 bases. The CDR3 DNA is TGTGCCAGCAGTTCCCAGGGAAACACCATATATTTT. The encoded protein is CASSSQGNTIYF.

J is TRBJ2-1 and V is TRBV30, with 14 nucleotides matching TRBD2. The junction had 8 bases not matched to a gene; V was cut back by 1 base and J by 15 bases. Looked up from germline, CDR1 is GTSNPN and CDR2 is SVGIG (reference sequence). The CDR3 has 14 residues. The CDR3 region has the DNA TGTGCCTGGAGTGCGGGACTAGCGGGGGCTACGGGGTTCTTC. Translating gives CAWSAGLAGATGFF. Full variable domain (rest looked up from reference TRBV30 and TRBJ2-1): SQTIHQWPATLVQPVGSPLSLECTVEGTSNPNLYWYRQAAGRGLQLLFYSVGIGQISSEVPQNLSASRPQDRQFILSSKKLLLSDSGFYLCAWSAGLAGATGFFGPGTRLTVL.

As DNA, the CDR3 is TGTGCCAGCAGCCAAACCGGGACAGTCGACGAGCAGTACTTC. Translated: CASSQTGTVDEQYF. The chain uses TRBV5-4 and TRBJ2-7, with 7 bases that match TRBD1. The CDR3 sequence is 14 residues long. V gave up 4 bases and J gave up 5 bases; unmatched junction bases: 9. Germline assignment: CDR1 SGHNT and CDR2 YYREEE (reference sequence).

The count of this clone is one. The DNA for the CDR3 is TGTGCTAGTGGTTTGGGGGCAGGGCGCGCTGGATCTGGGGCCAACGTCCTGACTTTC. Translated, it gives CASGLGAGRAGSGANVLTF. The V and J genes are TRBV12-5 and TRBJ2-6, with D possibly TRBD1 on 5 matching bases. Looked up from germline, CDR1 is LGHNT and CDR2 is FRNRAP. V was pared by 1 base and J by 1 base, with 17 bases between. This CDR3 contains 19 residues.